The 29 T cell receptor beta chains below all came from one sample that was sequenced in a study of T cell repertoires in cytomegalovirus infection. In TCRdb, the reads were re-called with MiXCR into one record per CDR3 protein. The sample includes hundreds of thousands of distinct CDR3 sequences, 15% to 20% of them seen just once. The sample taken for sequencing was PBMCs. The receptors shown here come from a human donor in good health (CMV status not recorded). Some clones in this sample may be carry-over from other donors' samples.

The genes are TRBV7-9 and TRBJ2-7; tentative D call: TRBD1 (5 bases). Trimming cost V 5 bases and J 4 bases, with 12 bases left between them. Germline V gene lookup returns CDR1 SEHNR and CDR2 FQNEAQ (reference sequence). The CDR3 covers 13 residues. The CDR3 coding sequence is TGTGCCAGCAGCCATCCGACAGTTTACGAGCAGTACTTC. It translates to CASSHPTVYEQYF.

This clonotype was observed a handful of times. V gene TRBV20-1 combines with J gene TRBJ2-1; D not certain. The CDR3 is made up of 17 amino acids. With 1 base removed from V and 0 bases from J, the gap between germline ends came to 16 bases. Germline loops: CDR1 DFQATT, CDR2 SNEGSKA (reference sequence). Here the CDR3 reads CSARGGGSASSYNEQFF. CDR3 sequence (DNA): TGCAGTGCTAGAGGAGGCGGAAGCGCCAGCTCCTACAATGAGCAGTTCTTC.

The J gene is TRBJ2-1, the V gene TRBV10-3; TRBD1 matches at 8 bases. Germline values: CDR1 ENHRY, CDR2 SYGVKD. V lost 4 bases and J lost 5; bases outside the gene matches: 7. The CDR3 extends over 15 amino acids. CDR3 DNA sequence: TGTGCCATCAGTGCATCGGACAGGGCAAACAATGAGCAGTTCTTC. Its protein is CAISASDRANNEQFF.

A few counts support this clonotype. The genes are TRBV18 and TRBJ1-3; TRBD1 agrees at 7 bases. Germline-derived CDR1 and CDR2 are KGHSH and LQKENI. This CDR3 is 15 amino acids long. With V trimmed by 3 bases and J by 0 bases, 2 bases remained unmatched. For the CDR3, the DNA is TGTGCCAGCTCACCGGGGACAGTCTCTGGAAACACCATATATTTT. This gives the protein CASSPGTVSGNTIYF.

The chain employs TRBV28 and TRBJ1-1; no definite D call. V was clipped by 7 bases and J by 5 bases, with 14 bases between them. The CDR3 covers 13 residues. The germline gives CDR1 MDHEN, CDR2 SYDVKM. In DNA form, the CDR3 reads TGTGCCAGCAAAAGCCCCCTTGGTACTGAAGCTTTCTTT. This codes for CASKSPLGTEAFF.

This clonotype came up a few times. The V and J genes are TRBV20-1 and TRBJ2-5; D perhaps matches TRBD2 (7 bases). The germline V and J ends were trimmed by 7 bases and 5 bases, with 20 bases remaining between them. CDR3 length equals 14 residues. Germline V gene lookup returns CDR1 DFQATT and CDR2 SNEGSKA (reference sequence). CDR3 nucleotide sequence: TGCAGTGTTGCGGGGGCGCAACCCGGGGAGACCCAGTACTTC. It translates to CSVAGAQPGETQYF.

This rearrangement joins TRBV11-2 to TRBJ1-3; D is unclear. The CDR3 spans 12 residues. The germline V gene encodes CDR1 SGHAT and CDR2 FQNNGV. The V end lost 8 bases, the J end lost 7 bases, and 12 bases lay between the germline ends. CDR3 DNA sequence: TGTGCCAGCTCGGGGTTATCGAACACCATATATTTT. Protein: CASSGLSNTIYF. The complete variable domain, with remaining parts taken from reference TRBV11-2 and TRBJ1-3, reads EAGVAQSPRYKIIEKRQSVAFWCNPISGHATLYWYQQILGQGPKLLIQFQNNGVVDDSQLPKDRFSAERLKGVDSTLKIQPAKLEDSAVYLCASSGLSNTIYFGEGSWLTVV.

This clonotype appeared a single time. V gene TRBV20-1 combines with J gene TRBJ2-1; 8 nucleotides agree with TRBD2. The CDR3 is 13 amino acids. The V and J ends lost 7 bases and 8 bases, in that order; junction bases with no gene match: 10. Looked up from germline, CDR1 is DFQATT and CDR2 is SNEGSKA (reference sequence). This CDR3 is CSVHTSGAHEQFF. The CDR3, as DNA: TGCAGTGTCCATACTAGCGGTGCCCATGAGCAGTTCTTC.

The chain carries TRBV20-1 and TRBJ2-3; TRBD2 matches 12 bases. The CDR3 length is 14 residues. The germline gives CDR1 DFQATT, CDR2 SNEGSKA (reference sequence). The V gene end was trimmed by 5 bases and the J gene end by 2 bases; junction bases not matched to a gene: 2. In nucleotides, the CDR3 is TGCAGTGCTCTAGCGGGGGGGTTCACAGATACGCAGTATTTT. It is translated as CSALAGGFTDTQYF.

The CDR3 here is CASSEWTAGAFF. CDR3 nucleotides: TGTGCCAGCAGTGAATGGACGGCAGGCGCTTTCTTT. The chain uses TRBV25-1 and TRBJ1-1; D gene uncertain. The CDR3 length is 12 residues. The V end was cut by 1 base, the J end by 11 bases, with 11 bases between. Germline V gene data show CDR1 as MGHDK and CDR2 as SYGVNS.

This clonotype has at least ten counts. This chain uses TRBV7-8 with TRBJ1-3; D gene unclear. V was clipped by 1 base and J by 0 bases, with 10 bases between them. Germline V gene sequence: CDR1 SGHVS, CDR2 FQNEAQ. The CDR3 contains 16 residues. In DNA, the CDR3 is TGTGCCAGCAGCTTAGTGACGGCGAGCTCTGGAAACACCATATATTTT. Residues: CASSLVTASSGNTIYF. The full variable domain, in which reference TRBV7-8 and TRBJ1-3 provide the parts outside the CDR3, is GAGVSQSPRYKVAKRGQDVALRCDPISGHVSLFWYQQALGQGPEFLTYFQNEAQLDKSGLPSDRFFAERPEGSVSTLKIQRTQQEDSAVYLCASSLVTASSGNTIYFGEGSWLTVV.

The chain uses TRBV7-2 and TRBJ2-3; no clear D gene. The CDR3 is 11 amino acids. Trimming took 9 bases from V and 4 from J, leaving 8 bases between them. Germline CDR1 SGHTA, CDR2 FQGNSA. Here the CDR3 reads CASRVADTQYF. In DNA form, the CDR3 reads TGTGCCAGTCGGGTCGCAGATACGCAGTATTTT.

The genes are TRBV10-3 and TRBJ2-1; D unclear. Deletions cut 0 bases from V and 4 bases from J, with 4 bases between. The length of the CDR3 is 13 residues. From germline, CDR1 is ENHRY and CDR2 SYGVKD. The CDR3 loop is CAISESAYNEQFF. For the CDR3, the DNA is TGTGCCATCAGTGAGTCAGCTTACAATGAGCAGTTCTTC.

DNA for the CDR3: TGTGCCTGGACCCCGGAAGCAAGGGAGCAGTACTTC. It codes for CAWTPEAREQYF. The rearrangement joins TRBV30 to TRBJ2-7, with D unresolved. The length of the CDR3 is 12 residues. Germline V gives CDR1 GTSNPN, CDR2 SVGIG (reference sequence). V was shortened by 4 bases and J by 7 bases, with 14 bases between the two germline ends.

In DNA form, the CDR3 reads TGCGCCAGCAGCCAAGGCGGGGGGGTTCGAGATGAGCAGTTCTTC. This translates into CASSQGGGVRDEQFF. This chain uses TRBV4-1 with TRBJ2-1; 9 bases align to TRBD2. V gave up 1 base and J gave up 8 bases; unmatched junction bases: 6. Germline CDR1 MGHRA, CDR2 YSYEKL. CDR3 size: 15 residues.

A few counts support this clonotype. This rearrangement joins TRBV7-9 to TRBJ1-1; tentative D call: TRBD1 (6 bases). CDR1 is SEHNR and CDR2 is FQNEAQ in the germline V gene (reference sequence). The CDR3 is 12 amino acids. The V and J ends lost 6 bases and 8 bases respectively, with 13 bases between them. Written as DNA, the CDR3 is TGTGCCAGCAGTCCGTCAGGGGTCGAAGCTTTCTTT. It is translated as CASSPSGVEAFF.

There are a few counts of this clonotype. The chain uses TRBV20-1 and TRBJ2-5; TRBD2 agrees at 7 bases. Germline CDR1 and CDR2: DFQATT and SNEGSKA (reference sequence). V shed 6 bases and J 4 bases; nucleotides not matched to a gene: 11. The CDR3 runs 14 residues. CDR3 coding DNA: TGCAGTGCCCTCCCCTGGGAGGGGACAGAGACCCAGTACTTC. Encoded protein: CSALPWEGTETQYF.

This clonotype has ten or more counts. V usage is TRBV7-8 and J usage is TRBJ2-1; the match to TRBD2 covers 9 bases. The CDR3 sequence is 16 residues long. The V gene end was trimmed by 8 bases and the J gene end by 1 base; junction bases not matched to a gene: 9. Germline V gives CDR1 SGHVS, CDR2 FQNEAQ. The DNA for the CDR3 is TGTGCCAGCCGGACCGGGCTAGCGGGATCCTACAATGAGCAGTTCTTC. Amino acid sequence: CASRTGLAGSYNEQFF.

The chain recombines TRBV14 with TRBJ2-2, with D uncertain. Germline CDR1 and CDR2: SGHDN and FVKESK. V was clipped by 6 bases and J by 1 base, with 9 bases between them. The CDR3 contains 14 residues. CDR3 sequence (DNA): TGTGCCAGCAGAGCGAGAAGGAACACCGGGGAGCTGTTTTTT. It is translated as CASRARRNTGELFF.

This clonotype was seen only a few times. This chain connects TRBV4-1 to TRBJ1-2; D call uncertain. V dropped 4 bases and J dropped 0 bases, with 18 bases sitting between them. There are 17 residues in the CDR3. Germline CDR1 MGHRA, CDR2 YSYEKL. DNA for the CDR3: TGCGCCAGCAGCCTAGTACACTACTCCCCAGCTAACTATGGCTACACCTTC. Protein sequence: CASSLVHYSPANYGYTF.

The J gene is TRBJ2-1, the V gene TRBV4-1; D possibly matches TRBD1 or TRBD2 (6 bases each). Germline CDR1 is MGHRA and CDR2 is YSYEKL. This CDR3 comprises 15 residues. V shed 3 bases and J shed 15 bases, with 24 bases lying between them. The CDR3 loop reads CASSHRKGGLQQTFF. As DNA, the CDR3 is TGCGCCAGCAGCCACCGTAAGGGGGGACTCCAGCAGACGTTCTTC.

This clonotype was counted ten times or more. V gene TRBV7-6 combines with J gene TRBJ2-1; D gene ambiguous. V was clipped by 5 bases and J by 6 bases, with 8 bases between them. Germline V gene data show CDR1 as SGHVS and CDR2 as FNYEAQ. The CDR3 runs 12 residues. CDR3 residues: CASSGWSNEQFF. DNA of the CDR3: TGTGCCAGCAGCGGGTGGAGCAATGAGCAGTTCTTC.

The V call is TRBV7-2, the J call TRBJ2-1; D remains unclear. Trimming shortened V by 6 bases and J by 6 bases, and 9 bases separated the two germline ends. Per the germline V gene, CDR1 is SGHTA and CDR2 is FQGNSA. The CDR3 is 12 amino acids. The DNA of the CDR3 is TGTGCCAGCAGTTCTTTACTCAATGAGCAGTTCTTC. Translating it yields CASSSLLNEQFF. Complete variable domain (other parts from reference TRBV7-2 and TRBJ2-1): GAGVSQSPSNKVTEKGKDVELRCDPISGHTALYWYRQSLGQGLEFLIYFQGNSAPDKSGLPSDRFSAERTGGSVSTLTIQRTQQEDSAVYLCASSSLLNEQFFGPGTRLTVL.

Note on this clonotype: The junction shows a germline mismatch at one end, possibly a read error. CDR3 in amino acids: CASTRDRGKWGF. The CDR3 nucleotides are TGTGCCAGCACTCGGGACAGGGGAAAATGGGGCTTT. The gene calls are TRBV7-9 and TRBJ1-1; 10 nucleotides agree with TRBD1. The CDR3 contains 12 residues. Germline V gene lookup returns CDR1 SEHNR and CDR2 FQNEAQ (reference sequence).

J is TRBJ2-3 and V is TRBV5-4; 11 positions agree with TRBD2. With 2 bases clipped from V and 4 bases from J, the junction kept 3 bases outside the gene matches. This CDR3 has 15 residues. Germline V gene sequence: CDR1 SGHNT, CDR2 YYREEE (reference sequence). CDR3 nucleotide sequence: TGTGCCAGCAGCTTTAGCGGGAGGGCCGCAGATACGCAGTATTTT. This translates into CASSFSGRAADTQYF.

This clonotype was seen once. The CDR3, as DNA: TGTGCCACCAGTGATCTACAGGGATGGGTCCCCTACGAGCAGTACTTC. Translation gives CATSDLQGWVPYEQYF. The V call is TRBV24-1, the J call TRBJ2-7; the D gene is possibly TRBD1 (6 bases). V lost 3 bases and J 2 bases, leaving 16 bases between the germline ends. The CDR3 length is 16 residues. Germline loops: CDR1 KGHDR, CDR2 SFDVKD.

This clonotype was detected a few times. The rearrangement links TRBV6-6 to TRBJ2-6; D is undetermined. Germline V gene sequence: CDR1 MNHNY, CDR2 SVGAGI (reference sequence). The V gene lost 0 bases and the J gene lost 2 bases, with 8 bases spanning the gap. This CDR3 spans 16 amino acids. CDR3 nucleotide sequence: TGTGCCAGCAGTTACTCGTTAGTCCCTGGGGCCAACGTCCTGACTTTC. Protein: CASSYSLVPGANVLTF.

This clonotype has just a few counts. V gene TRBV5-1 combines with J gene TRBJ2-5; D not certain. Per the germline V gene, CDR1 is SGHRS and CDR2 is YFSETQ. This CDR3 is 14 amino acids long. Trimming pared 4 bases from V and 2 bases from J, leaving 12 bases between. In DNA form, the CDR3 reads TGCGCCAGCAGCGCATCCGGCGGTCAAGAGACCCAGTACTTC. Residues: CASSASGGQETQYF.

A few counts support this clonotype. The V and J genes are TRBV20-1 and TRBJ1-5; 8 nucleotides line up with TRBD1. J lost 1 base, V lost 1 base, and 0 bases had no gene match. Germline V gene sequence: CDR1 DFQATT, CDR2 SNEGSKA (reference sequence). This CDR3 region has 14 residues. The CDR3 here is CSARGQGSNQPQHF. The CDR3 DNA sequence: TGCAGTGCTAGAGGACAGGGGAGCAATCAGCCCCAGCATTTT.